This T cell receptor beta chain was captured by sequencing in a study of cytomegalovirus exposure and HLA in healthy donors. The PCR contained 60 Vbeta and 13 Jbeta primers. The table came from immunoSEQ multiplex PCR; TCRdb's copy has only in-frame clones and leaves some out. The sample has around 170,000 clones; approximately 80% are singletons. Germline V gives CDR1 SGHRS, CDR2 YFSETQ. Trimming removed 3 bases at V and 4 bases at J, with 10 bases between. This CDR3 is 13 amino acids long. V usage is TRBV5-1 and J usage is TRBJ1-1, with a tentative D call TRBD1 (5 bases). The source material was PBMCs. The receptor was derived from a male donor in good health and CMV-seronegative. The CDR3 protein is CASSSGFGTEAFF. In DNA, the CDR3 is TGCGCCAGCAGCTCAGGGTTCGGCACTGAAGCTTTCTTT.